The clone carrying this T cell receptor (beta chain) was picked up a small number of times. As yet, its antigen is unknown. This record belongs to a study of CD8 T cells in ankylosing spondylitis. General study points: Made up of under ten highly homologous variants, a TCR beta motif appeared characteristic of ankylosing spondylitis blood.

Germline CDR1 is MGHRA and CDR2 is YSYEKL. CDR3 length: 17 amino acids. Trimming cost V 1 base and J 1 base; bases outside gene matches: 7. With molecular barcodes, quantitative 5'-RACE was used to make the TCR beta libraries. TCRdb processed the 5' RACE reads anew with MiXCR; each CDR3 protein has one entry. The sample shows under 550,000 distinct CDR3 sequences, 25% to 30% of them seen only once. The receptor was isolated from a male donor with ankylosing spondylitis. The sequencing input was blood, either unsorted or a sorted T cell fraction (not recorded which). The chain couples TRBV4-1 to TRBJ1-5; 7 bases map to TRBD1. In DNA, the CDR3 is TGCGCCAGCAGCCAAGTGGACTACAGGGGAAGCAATCAGCCCCAGCATTTT. Translating gives CASSQVDYRGSNQPQHF.